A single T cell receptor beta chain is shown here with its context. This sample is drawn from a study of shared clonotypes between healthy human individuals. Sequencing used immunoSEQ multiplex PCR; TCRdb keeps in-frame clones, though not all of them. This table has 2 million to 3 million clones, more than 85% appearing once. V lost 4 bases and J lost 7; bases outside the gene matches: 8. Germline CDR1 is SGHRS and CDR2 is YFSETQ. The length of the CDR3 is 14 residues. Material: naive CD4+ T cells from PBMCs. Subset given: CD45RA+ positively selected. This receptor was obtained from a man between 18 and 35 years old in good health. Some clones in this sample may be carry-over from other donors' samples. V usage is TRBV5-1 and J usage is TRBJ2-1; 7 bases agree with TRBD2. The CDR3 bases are TGCGCCAGCAGCCCTCGAGGTAGCGGGAATGAGCAGTTCTTC. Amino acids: CASSPRGSGNEQFF.